Listed here are 11 T cell receptor beta chains from one sample, sequenced in a study of blood T cell repertoires in COVID-19. TCRdb's copy holds only in-frame clones and misses some; the assay was immunoSEQ multiplex PCR. The sample includes fewer than 250,000 clones, just over 85% of them seen just once. The sample consisted of PBMCs or T cells enriched from blood (not recorded which). These TCRs come from a woman in her thirties or forties with acute COVID-19.

CDR3 amino acids: CASSLGLFALSEAFF. The CDR3 coding sequence is TGTGCCAGTAGTCTAGGACTGTTTGCGCTTAGTGAAGCTTTCTTT. This chain joins TRBV19 and TRBJ1-1; D remains ambiguous. Trimming removed 5 bases from V and 7 bases from J, with 20 bases in between. CDR1 LNHDA and CDR2 SQIVND come from the germline V gene (reference sequence). The CDR3 runs to 15 residues.

The chain combines TRBV7-3 with TRBJ1-1; no firm D call. In germline, CDR1 is SGHTA, CDR2 FQGTGA. The ends were cut back, 5 bases at V and 1 base at J, with 8 bases in the middle. The CDR3 length is 13 residues. CDR3 amino acids: CASSIQKNTEAFF. For the CDR3, the DNA is TGTGCCAGCAGCATACAAAAGAACACTGAAGCTTTCTTT.

The J gene is TRBJ2-2, the V gene TRBV5-1, with unresolved D. This CDR3 comprises 14 residues. The germline CDR1 and CDR2 sequences are SGHRS and YFSETQ. V shed 2 bases and J shed 6 bases, with 11 bases lying between them. The chain's CDR3 is CASSLRSGSGELFF. For the CDR3, the DNA is TGCGCCAGCAGCTTAAGGAGTGGGTCCGGGGAGCTGTTTTTT.

This chain links TRBV25-1 with TRBJ2-1; 10 bases are a match to TRBD1. CDR1 and CDR2 from the germline V gene are MGHDK and SYGVNS. CDR3 length equals 17 residues. V was pared by 3 bases and J by 10 bases, with 15 bases of the junction left unmatched. CDR3 region: CASSDYFWDRGAEEQFF. CDR3 DNA: TGTGCCAGCAGTGATTATTTCTGGGACAGGGGAGCGGAGGAGCAGTTCTTC.

The V and J genes are TRBV5-1 and TRBJ2-2; TRBD1 aligns across 10 bases. Losses at the gene ends were 4 bases for V and 0 bases for J; bases not matched to a gene: 3. CDR1 and CDR2 from the germline V gene are SGHRS and YFSETQ. The CDR3 spans 16 residues. CDR3 region: CASSTGTGANTGELFF. CDR3 DNA sequence: TGCGCCAGCAGCACCGGGACAGGGGCGAACACCGGGGAGCTGTTTTTT.

This chain connects TRBV6-1 to TRBJ1-2; possible D gene TRBD1, 5 bases. V was cut by 8 bases and J by 5 bases, with 12 bases left in between. CDR1 is MNHNS and CDR2 is SASEGT in the germline V gene. The CDR3 is 12 amino acids. The CDR3 reads CASLGGWYGYTF. In DNA, the CDR3 is TGTGCCAGCTTGGGGGGTTGGTATGGCTACACCTTC.

The rearrangement uses TRBV3-1 (or the pseudogene TRBV3-2) and TRBJ2-1; maybe TRBD2 (6 bases). Per the germline V gene, CDR1 is LGHDT and CDR2 is YNNKEL (reference sequence). The CDR3 is 15 residues long. The germline V and J ends were trimmed by 6 bases and 0 bases, with 12 bases remaining between them. The CDR3 spells CASSIGGSSYNEQFF. As DNA, the CDR3 is TGTGCCAGCAGTATTGGGGGGAGCTCCTACAATGAGCAGTTCTTC.

The rearrangement uses TRBV28 and TRBJ2-5; perhaps TRBD1 as D (6 bases). Germline CDR1 and CDR2: MDHEN and SYDVKM. V gave up 5 bases and J gave up 3 bases, with 16 bases separating them. There are 15 residues in the CDR3. CDR3 loop: CASSPSGVGEETQYF. CDR3 bases: TGTGCCAGCAGTCCCTCAGGGGTAGGGGAAGAGACCCAGTACTTC.

V is TRBV2 and J is TRBJ1-2; possible D gene TRBD1, 6 bases. Germline V lookup: CDR1 SNHLY, CDR2 FYNNEI. V gave up 10 bases and J gave up 7 bases, with 13 bases separating them. The CDR3 totals 11 residues. Written as DNA, the CDR3 is TGTGCCATAAACAGGGCGGGTGGCTACACCTTC. Its protein product is CAINRAGGYTF. Combining the CDR3 with reference TRBV2 and TRBJ1-2 gives the whole variable domain EPEVTQTPSHQVTQMGQEVILRCVPISNHLYFYWYRQILGQKVEFLVSFYNNEISEKSEIFDDQFSVERPDGSNFTLKIRSTKLEDSAMYFCAINRAGGYTFGSGTRLTVV.

V and J are TRBV18 and TRBJ2-3; D possibly corresponds to TRBD1 (5 bases). Germline-derived CDR1 and CDR2 are KGHSH and LQKENI. V was cut by 3 bases and J by 6 bases, with 13 bases left in between. The CDR3 spans 14 residues. CDR3: CASSPGLGRDTQYF. For the CDR3, the DNA is TGTGCCAGCTCACCGGGGCTGGGAAGGGATACGCAGTATTTT.

The chain links TRBV11-2 to TRBJ2-2, with 9 bases matching TRBD1. CDR1 SGHAT and CDR2 FQNNGV come from the germline V gene. With 1 base clipped from V and 4 bases from J, the junction kept 4 bases outside the gene matches. The CDR3 sequence is 16 residues long. CDR3 bases: TGTGCCAGCAGCTTAGGGGACAGGGTGGGCACCGGGGAGCTGTTTTTT. Protein product: CASSLGDRVGTGELFF.